The rows below give T cell receptor beta chains drawn from one sample of a study of shared T cell receptors in the human thymus. The protocol was immunoSEQ multiplex PCR, while the TCRdb copy is restricted to in-frame clones and leaves out a portion. The table lists around 730,000 clones, roughly 88% of them singletons. The sample was also reused in another study, on human thymus T cells.

Sequences were obtained from thymocytes. The receptors shown here come from a girl in the first two years of life with a congenital heart defect. Both conserved end residues are trimmed from each CDR3. A D gene is named only where the DNA matches it firmly.

d_gene,v_gene,CDR3aa
-,TRBV5-7,ASSLGILPGTEAF
-,TRBV19,ASLKRGGYT
TRBD1,TRBV4-2,ASSQERNRGNTEAF
-,TRBV7-9,ASSLGSYSNQPQH
-,TRBV4-1,ASSQAGTSGSYEQY
-,TRBV4-1,ASSQDGSSGHLTLLAKNIQY
-,TRBV6-5,ASSYRTPEGRDGYT
-,TRBV12-5,ASGLWVPWGVAEAF
TRBD1,TRBV28,ASSSRDREDT
-,TRBV7-2,ASSPSTAGVVGHNTEAF
-,TRBV5-1,ASSQGISSYEQY
-,TRBV7-9,ASRWGPYGYT
-,TRBV21-1,ASSKTEEAF
TRBD1,TRBV25-1,ASSGTGTEDNTGELF
TRBD1,TRBV9,ASSETGEERNEQF
-,TRBV25-1,ASSVRLHSNTDTQY
-,TRBV15,ATSSSPHRTATDTQY
-,TRBV6-6,ASHRGMNTEAF
TRBD1,TRBV5-1,ASSLLQGAGYGYT
-,TRBV4-1,ASSQEGFGGLQY
-,TRBV25-1,ASSEKGADTQY
TRBD1,TRBV4-1,ASSQGYRDRRTADTQY
-,TRBV29-1,SVELPGNTIY
TRBD1,TRBV10-1,ASRSTGTGQETQY
TRBD2,TRBV4-1,ASSHPPGLANEQY
-,TRBV5-6,ASSTTVHMNTEAF
-,TRBV6-1,ASSMSGLSGNTIY
TRBD2,TRBV12-5,ASAYGEGLAGGLRVTDTQY
-,TRBV5-5,ASSSPPVTSSYEQY
TRBD2,TRBV10-3,AISESRASGGVSSYEQY
TRBD2,TRBV4-1,ASSQERVRGGPTMSSYEQY
TRBD1,TRBV4-1,ASSQRPVGRGPHSPLH
-,TRBV18,ASSPPWRGGSGNTIY
TRBD2,TRBV27,ASSLCGGGITTDTQY
TRBD2,TRBV5-5,ASSLGRSGVFSYEQY
TRBD2,TRBV28,ASGMLGLAAGYEQY
-,TRBV7-2,ASSPKKSIQY
-,TRBV29-1,SVEQVRCGYT
-,TRBV7-8,ASSLAGGGSSYNSPLH
TRBD1,TRBV19,ASSPGTGAVEQY